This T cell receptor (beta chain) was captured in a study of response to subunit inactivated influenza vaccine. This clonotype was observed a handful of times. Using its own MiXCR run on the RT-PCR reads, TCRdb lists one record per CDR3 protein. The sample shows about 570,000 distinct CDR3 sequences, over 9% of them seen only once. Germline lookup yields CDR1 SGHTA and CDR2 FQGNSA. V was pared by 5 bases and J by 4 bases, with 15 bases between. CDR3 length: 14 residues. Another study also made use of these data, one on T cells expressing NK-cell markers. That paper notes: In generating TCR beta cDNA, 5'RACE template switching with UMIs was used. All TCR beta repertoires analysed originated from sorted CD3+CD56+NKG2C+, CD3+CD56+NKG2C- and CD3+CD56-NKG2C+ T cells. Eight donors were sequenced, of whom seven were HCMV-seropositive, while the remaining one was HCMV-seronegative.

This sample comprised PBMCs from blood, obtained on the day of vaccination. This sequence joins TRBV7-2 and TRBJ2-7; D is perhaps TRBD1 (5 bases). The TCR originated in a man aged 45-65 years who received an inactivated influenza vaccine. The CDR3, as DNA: TGTGCCAGCAGCAGGGGTCCTGTACTTTACGAGCAGTACTTC. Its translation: CASSRGPVLYEQYF.